Listed here is a single T cell receptor (beta chain). The antigen is not known. CDR1 is SGHAT and CDR2 is FQNNGV in the germline V gene. This CDR3 spans 17 amino acids. Trimming took 6 bases from V and 5 from J; bases not matched to a gene: 17. This table comes from immunoSEQ multiplex PCR, and its TCRdb copy is limited to in-frame clones, with some not included. Of fewer than 400,000 clones listed, roughly 70% are singletons. This entry belongs to a study of shared clonotypes between healthy human individuals. Findings of the study overall: The donor pool, a small one, limited the genetic and exposure-history diversity represented.

This receptor was identified in a man younger than 40 in good health. V is TRBV11-2 and J is TRBJ1-2, with 8 nucleotides matching TRBD1. Sequencing was carried out using memory CD4+ T cells sorted from blood. Subset specified: CD45RA-negative fraction. CDR3 residues: CASSNGEPGQVSYGYTF. DNA for the CDR3: TGTGCCAGCAGTAATGGCGAGCCGGGACAGGTCTCTTATGGCTACACCTTC.